This TCR beta chain was sequenced for a study of blood T cells in healthy people across ages. Whole-study results and caveats: A roughly linear age-dependent decrease characterized TCR beta diversity per million T cells.

The second PCR ran roughly 7 to 12 cycles with a sample-barcoded 5' primer and J-beta primers. Each cDNA molecule was tagged by a template-switch adaptor with 12 random nucleotides. TCRdb itself ran the 5' RACE reads through MiXCR, one entry per CDR3 protein. The repertoire has around 820,000 distinct CDR3 sequences, roughly 25% of them found once; the top ten carry under 4.5%. This clonotype was counted a few times. The antigen remains unidentified. The CDR3 spans 16 residues. The germline V gene has CDR1 MGHRA and CDR2 YSYEKL. Trimming cost V 0 bases and J 6 bases, with 15 bases left between them. The data were also submitted as part of a second study, on T cells of mothers and their children. That source adds: Per mother, over 9 million TCR beta CDR3 reads were obtained; per child, roughly 2.9 million. The study found slightly higher but non-significant overlap in related versus unrelated mother-child pairs.

The specimen sequenced was blood. V usage is TRBV4-1 and J usage is TRBJ2-1, with D tentatively TRBD1 or TRBD2 (6 bases each). The origin of this receptor is a boy younger than 18 in good health. CDR3 bases: TGCGCCAGCAGCCAAGAAGGGGGGATCGCGAGCAATGAGCAGTTCTTC. It yields the protein CASSQEGGIASNEQFF.